This T cell receptor (beta chain) was observed in a study of blood T cell repertoires in COVID-19. Produced via immunoSEQ multiplex PCR; TCRdb's table is partial and in-frame only. This table holds 68,000 or so clones, around 83% found once. The TCR originated in a man in his forties or fifties with acute or convalescent COVID-19. The specimen sequenced was peripheral blood.

CDR3 residues: CASSLSQNQINGYTF. Written as DNA, the CDR3 is TGTGCCAGCAGCTTATCCCAAAACCAGATAAATGGCTACACCTTC. The chain carries TRBV7-9 and TRBJ1-2; no definite D call. Trimming removed 2 bases from V and 6 bases from J, with 16 bases in between. The CDR3 covers 15 residues. CDR1 SEHNR and CDR2 FQNEAQ come from the germline V gene (reference sequence).